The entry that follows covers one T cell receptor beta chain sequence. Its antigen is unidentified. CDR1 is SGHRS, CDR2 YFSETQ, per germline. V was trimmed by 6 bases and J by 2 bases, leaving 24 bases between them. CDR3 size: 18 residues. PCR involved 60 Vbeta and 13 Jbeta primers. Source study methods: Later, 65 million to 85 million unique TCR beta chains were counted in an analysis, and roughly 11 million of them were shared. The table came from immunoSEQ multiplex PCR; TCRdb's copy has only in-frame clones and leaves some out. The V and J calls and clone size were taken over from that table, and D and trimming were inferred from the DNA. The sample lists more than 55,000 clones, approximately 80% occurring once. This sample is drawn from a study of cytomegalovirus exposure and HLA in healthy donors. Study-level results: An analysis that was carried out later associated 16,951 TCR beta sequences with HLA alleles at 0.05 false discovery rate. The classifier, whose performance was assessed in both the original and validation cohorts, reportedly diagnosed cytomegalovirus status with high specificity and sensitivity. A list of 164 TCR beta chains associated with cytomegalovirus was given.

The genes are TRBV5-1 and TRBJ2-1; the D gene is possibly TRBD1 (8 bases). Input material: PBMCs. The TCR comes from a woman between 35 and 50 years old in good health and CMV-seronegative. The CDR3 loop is CASNQSGGGTGTYNEQFF. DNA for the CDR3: TGCGCCAGCAACCAAAGTGGGGGAGGGACAGGAACCTACAATGAGCAGTTCTTC.